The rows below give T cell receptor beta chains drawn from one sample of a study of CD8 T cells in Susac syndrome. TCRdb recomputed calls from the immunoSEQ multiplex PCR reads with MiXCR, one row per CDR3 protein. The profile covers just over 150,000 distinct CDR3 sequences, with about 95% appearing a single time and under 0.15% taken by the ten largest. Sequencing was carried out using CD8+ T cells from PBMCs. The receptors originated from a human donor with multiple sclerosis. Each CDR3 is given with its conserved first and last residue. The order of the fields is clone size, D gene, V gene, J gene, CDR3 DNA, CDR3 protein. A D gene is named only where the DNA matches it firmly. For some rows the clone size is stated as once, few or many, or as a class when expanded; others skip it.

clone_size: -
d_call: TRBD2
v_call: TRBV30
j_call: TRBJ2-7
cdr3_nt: TGTGCCTGGAGTTTAAAACGGGAGCGGGAAAACTACGAGCAGTACTTC
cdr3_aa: CAWSLKRERENYEQYF

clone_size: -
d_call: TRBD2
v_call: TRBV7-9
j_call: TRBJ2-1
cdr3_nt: TGTGCCAGCAGCTTAGTATTAGCGGGGTACAATGAGCAGTTCTTC
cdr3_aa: CASSLVLAGYNEQFF

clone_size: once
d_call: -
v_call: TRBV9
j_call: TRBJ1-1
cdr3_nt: TGTGCCAGCAGCGTAGGAGGCCAAGGGGGAGTGAACACTGAAGCTTTCTTT
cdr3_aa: CASSVGGQGGVNTEAFF

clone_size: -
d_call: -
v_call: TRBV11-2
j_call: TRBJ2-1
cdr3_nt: TGTGCCAGCAGCTTACGTTTCCTAGGCCAGAGCTCCTACAATGAGCAGTTCTTC
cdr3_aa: CASSLRFLGQSSYNEQFF

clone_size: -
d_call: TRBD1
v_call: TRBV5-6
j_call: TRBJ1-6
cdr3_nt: TGTGCCAGCAGCTTCGGGACAGGGGGTTCACCCCTCCACTTT
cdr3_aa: CASSFGTGGSPLHF

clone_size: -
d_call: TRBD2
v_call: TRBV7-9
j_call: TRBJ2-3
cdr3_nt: TGTGCCAGCAGCCTTACTAGCGGGGGGCCCACAGATACGCAGTATTTT
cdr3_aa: CASSLTSGGPTDTQYF

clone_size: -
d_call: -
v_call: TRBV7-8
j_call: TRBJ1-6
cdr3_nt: TGTGCCAGCAGCTTCGCTCTGGCTCGGGATTCACCCCTCCACTTT
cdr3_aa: CASSFALARDSPLHF

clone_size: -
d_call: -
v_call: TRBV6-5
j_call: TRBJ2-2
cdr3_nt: TGTGCCAGCAGTTACCGCCTTAGCGCCTACACCGGGGAGCTGTTTTTT
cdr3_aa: CASSYRLSAYTGELFF

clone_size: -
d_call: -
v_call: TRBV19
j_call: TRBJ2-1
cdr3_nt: TGTGCCAGTAGTATCCACAGCACCAATGAGCAGTTCTTC
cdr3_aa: CASSIHSTNEQFF

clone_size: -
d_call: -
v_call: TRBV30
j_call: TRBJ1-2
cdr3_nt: TGTGCCTGGAGTTTCCCCATGGGGGTTGGCTACACCTTC
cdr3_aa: CAWSFPMGVGYTF

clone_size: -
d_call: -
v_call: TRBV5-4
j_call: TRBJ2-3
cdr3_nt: TGTGCCAGCAGCCACCTAGGGCAGACTGGCACAGATACGCAGTATTTT
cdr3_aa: CASSHLGQTGTDTQYF

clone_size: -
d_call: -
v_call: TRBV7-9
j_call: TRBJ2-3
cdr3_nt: TGTGCCAGCAGCTGGGGACCGAAGGGCACAGATACGCAGTATTTT
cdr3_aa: CASSWGPKGTDTQYF

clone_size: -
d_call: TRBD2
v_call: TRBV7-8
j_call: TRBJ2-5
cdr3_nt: TGTGCCAGCAGCCCCCAGTTCGGGGGGGCGTTCCAAGAGACCCAGTACTTC
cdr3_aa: CASSPQFGGAFQETQYF

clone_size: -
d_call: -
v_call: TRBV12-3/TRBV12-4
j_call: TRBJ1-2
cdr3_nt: TGTGCCAGCAGCCCCGCGCCAGCTTCTAACTATGGCTACACCTTC
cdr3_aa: CASSPAPASNYGYTF

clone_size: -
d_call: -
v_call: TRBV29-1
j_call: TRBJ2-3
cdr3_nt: TGCAGCGTTGCCCGGGGAGATACGCAGTATTTT
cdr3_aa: CSVARGDTQYF

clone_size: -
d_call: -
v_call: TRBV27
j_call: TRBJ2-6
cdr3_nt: TGTGCCAGCACGAATTACCCCAACGTCCTGACTTTC
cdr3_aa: CASTNYPNVLTF

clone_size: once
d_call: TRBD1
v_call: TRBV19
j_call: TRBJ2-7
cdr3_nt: TGTGCCAGTAGTTGGGACAGTGAGTACGAGCAGTACTTC
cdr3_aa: CASSWDSEYEQYF

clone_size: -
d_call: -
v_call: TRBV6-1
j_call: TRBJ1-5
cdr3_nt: TGTGCCAGCTCGACGGCCTCCCCGAGTAGTCATCAGCCCCAGCATTTT
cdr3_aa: CASSTASPSSHQPQHF

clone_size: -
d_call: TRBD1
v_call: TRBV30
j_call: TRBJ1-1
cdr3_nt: TGTGCCTCCCAGGGGGCGAACACTGAAGCTTTCTTT
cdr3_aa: CASQGANTEAFF

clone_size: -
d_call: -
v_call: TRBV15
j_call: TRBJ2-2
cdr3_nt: TGTGCCACCAGCACAGTCGCGAACACCGGGGAGCTGTTTTTT
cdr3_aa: CATSTVANTGELFF

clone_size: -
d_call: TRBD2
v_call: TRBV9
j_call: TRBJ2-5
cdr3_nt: TGTGCCAGCAGCCCGGGACTAGCGGCCCAAGAGACCCAGTACTTC
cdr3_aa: CASSPGLAAQETQYF

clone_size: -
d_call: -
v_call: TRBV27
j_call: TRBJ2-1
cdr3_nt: TGTGCCAGCAGTTTATCGTCCACAGGGAAGGAGCAGTTCTTC
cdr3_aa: CASSLSSTGKEQFF

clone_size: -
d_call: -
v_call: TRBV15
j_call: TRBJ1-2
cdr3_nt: TGTGCCACCAGCATAGGGCTAGGGCCGGGGGAGCATGGCTACACCTTC
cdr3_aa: CATSIGLGPGEHGYTF

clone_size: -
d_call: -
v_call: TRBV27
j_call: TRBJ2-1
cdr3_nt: TGTGCCAGCAGTTCTCAGGGAGGCTCCTACAATGAGCAGTTCTTC
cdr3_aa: CASSSQGGSYNEQFF

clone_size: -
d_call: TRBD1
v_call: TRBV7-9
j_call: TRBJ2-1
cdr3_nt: TGTGCCAGCAGCTCAAGACAGGGGGCCAATGAGCAGTTCTTC
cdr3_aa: CASSSRQGANEQFF

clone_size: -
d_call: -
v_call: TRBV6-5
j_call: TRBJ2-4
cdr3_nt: TGTGCCAGCAGCCCGACAGGAGCTATTCAGTACTTC
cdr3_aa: CASSPTGAIQYF

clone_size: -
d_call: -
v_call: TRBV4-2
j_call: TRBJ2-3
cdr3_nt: TGTGCCAGCAGTACGTGGAGGGCTGCAGATACGCAGTATTTT
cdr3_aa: CASSTWRAADTQYF

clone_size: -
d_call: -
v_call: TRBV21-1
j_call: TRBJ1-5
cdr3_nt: TGTGCCAGCAGCAAAGGGTTGAGGGTTTGGGATCAGCCCCAGCATTTT
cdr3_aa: CASSKGLRVWDQPQHF

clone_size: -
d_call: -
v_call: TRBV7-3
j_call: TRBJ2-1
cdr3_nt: TGTGCCAGCAGCCCTCTTAGCGACTCCTACAATGAGCAGTTCTTC
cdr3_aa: CASSPLSDSYNEQFF

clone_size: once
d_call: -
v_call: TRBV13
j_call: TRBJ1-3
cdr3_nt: TGTGCCAGCAGCATGGACGGTCCGAGAAACACCATATATTTT
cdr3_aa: CASSMDGPRNTIYF

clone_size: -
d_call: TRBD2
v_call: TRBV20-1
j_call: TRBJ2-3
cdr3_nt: TGCAGTGCTAGAGTGCTAGCGGGTACCACGGGAGATACGCAGTATTTT
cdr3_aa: CSARVLAGTTGDTQYF

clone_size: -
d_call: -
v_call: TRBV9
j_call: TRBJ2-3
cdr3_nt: TGTGCCAGCAGCGCCTTACAGAGATCCACAGATACGCAGTATTTT
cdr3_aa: CASSALQRSTDTQYF

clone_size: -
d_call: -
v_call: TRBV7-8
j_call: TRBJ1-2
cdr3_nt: TGTGCCAGCAGCCCCGGGACGGATTCCGGACGCTATGGCTACACCTTC
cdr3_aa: CASSPGTDSGRYGYTF

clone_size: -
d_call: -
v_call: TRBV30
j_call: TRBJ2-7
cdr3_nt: TGTGCCTGGAGTGTACCCCAAGACGAGCAGTACTTC
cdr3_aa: CAWSVPQDEQYF

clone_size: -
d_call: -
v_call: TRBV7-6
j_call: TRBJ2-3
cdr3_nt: TGTGCCAGCAGCTTAGGCAACGCAGGGGATAGGCTCACAGATACGCAGTATTTT
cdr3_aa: CASSLGNAGDRLTDTQYF

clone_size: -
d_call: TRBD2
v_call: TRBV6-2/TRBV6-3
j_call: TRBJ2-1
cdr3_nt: TGTGCCAGCGGCGGGGGGGCTAACAATGAGCAGTTCTTC
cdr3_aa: CASGGGANNEQFF

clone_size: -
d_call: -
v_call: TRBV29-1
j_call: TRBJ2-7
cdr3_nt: TGCAGCGTTGAACATAGTCAGTCGTCCGAGCAGTACTTC
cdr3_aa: CSVEHSQSSEQYF